The T cell receptor beta chain under discussion was sequenced for a study of T cell repertoires in cytomegalovirus infection. Study-level points and caveats: There were HLA-C-restricted CMV-specific TCR beta clonotypes dominating the ex vivo response.

A note on this clonotype: Its antigen is currently unknown.

MiXCR was run by TCRdb on the reads, yielding one entry per CDR3 protein. The data contain about 55,000 distinct CDR3 sequences, 15% to 25% of them seen just once; the ten biggest clones take up more than 55%. Trimming cost V 3 bases and J 6 bases, with 9 bases left between them. The V gene's germline CDR1 is SGHNT and CDR2 YENEEA. The CDR3 extends over 13 amino acids. The chain employs TRBV11-3 and TRBJ2-1, with TRBD2 as a possible D gene (6 bases). The material sequenced was CD8+ T cells from cultured PBMCs, taken from culture after CMV antigen stimulation. This receptor was identified in a human donor in good health (CMV status not recorded). Some clones in this sample may be carry-over from other donors' samples. CDR3 DNA: TGTGCCAGCAGCTTCGGACTACTCAATGAGCAGTTCTTC. It specifies CASSFGLLNEQFF.